The entry below gives a single T cell receptor beta chain sequence along with its context. This record belongs to a study of blood T cell repertoires in COVID-19. Profiled with immunoSEQ multiplex PCR; TCRdb holds only in-frame clones, not every one. The table includes approximately 290,000 clones, 80% to 95% detected once. This CDR3 region has 12 residues. V was pared by 6 bases and J by 7 bases, with 12 bases between. The V call is TRBV12-3 or TRBV12-4, the J call TRBJ1-1; D perhaps matches TRBD1 (5 bases). This receptor was taken from a woman aged 25-40 years who had recovered from COVID-19. The sequenced sample was PBMCs or T cells enriched from blood (not recorded which). The CDR3 spells CASSPDRDEAFF. The CDR3 DNA follows: TGTGCCAGCAGCCCAGACAGAGATGAAGCTTTCTTT.